Sequencing of this T cell receptor beta chain was carried out in a study of blood T cell repertoires in COVID-19. V gave up 6 bases and J gave up 5 bases; unmatched junction bases: 6. Germline V CDR1 and CDR2: SNHLY, FYNNEI. This CDR3 is 15 amino acids long. Followed longitudinally, the Seattle patients had been enrolled during active infection. This table comes from immunoSEQ multiplex PCR, and its TCRdb copy is limited to in-frame clones, with some not included. Of roughly 140,000 clones in the sample, around 84% were seen once. This sequence joins TRBV2 and TRBJ2-2, with 10 bases lining up with TRBD2. The origin of this receptor is a woman aged 55 to 70 with COVID-19, enrolled during active disease. Input material: peripheral blood. CDR3 nucleotides: TGTGCCAGCAGACCCACTAGCGGGGTAACCGGGGAGCTGTTTTTT. Protein sequence: CASRPTSGVTGELFF. Supplemented by reference TRBV2 and TRBJ2-2, the full variable domain reads EPEVTQTPSHQVTQMGQEVILRCVPISNHLYFYWYRQILGQKVEFLVSFYNNEISEKSEIFDDQFSVERPDGSNFTLKIRSTKLEDSAMYFCASRPTSGVTGELFFGEGSRLTVL.